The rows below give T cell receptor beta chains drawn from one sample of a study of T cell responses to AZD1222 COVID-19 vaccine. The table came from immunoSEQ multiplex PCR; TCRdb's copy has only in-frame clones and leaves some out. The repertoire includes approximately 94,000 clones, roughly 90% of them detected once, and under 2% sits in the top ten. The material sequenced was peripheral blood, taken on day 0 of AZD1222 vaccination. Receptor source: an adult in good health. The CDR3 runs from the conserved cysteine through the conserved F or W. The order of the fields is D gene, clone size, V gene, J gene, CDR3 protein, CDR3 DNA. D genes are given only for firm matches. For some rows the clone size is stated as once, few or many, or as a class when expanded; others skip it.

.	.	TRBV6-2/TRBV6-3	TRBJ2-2	CASSYWGFTGELFF	TGTGCCAGCAGTTACTGGGGATTCACCGGGGAGCTGTTTTTT
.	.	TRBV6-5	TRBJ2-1	CASSPDWDNEQFF	TGTGCCAGCAGCCCGGACTGGGACAATGAGCAGTTCTTC
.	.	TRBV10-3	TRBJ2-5	CAISEQGGETQYF	TGTGCCATCAGTGAGCAGGGCGGAGAGACCCAGTACTTC
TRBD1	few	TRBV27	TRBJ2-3	CASSRQGSDTQYF	TGTGCCAGCAGTCGACAGGGATCAGATACGCAGTATTTT
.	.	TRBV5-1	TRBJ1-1	CASSFQGSSLGTEAFF	TGCGCCAGCAGCTTCCAGGGATCTTCTCTGGGCACTGAAGCTTTCTTT
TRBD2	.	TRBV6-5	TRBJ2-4	CASSYSGTSFEYF	TGTGCCAGCAGTTACTCCGGGACTAGCTTTGAGTACTTC
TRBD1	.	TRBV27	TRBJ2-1	CASRGQGAFNEQFF	TGTGCCTCTCGGGGACAGGGGGCATTCAACGAGCAGTTCTTC
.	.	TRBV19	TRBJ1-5	CASISLGGSNQPQHF	TGTGCCAGTATAAGCCTCGGAGGCTCGAATCAGCCCCAGCATTTT
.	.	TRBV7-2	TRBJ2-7	CASSSRGAFEQYF	TGTGCCAGCAGCTCACGGGGGGCGTTCGAGCAGTACTTC
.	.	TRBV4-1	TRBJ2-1	CASSQGPGANNEQFF	TGCGCCAGCAGCCAAGGACCCGGGGCGAACAATGAGCAGTTCTTC
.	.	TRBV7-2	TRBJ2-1	CASSLEGNSYNEQFF	TGTGCCAGCAGCTTAGAAGGAAACTCCTACAATGAGCAGTTCTTC
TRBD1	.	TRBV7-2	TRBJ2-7	CASSPGQGLPYEQYF	TGTGCCAGCAGCCCGGGACAGGGGCTCCCCTACGAGCAGTACTTC
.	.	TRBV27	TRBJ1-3	CASSLNRPAYGGPGNTIYF	TGTGCCAGCAGTTTGAATAGGCCCGCCTACGGGGGGCCTGGAAACACCATATATTTT
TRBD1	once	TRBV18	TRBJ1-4	CASSPDRVLNEKLFF	TGTGCCAGCTCACCAGACAGGGTGTTGAATGAAAAACTGTTTTTT
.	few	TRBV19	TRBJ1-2	CGTTSPGGYTF	TGTGGCACGACGAGCCCCGGCGGCTACACCTTC
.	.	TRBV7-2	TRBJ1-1	CASSLRGVNTEAFF	TGTGCCAGCAGCTTACGAGGGGTGAACACTGAAGCTTTCTTT
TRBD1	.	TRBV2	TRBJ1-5	CASGGTGNQPQHF	TGTGCCAGCGGGGGGACAGGAAATCAGCCCCAGCATTTT
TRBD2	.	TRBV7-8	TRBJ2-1	CASSLGGSGSSYNEQFF	TGTGCCAGCAGCTTAGGGGGTAGCGGGAGCTCCTACAATGAGCAGTTCTTC
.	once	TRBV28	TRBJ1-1	CASIGTEAFF	TGTGCCAGCATAGGCACTGAAGCTTTCTTT
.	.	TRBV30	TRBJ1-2	CAWSQGGYGYTF	TGTGCCTGGAGTCAAGGCGGTTATGGCTACACCTTC
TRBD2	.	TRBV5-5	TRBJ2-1	CASSSIGLAESYNEQFF	TGTGCCAGCAGCTCAATAGGACTAGCGGAATCCTACAATGAGCAGTTCTTC
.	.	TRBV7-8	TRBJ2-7	CASSLSLGEQYF	TGTGCCAGCAGCTTATCCCTAGGCGAGCAGTACTTC
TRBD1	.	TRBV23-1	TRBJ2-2	CASSQSRTGPHGELFF	TGCGCCAGCAGTCAATCCCGGACAGGGCCCCACGGGGAGCTGTTTTTT
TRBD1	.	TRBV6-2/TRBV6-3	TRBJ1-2	CASSTGQGTYTF	TGTGCCAGCAGTACAGGACAGGGAACCTACACCTTC
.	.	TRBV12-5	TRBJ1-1	CASGLVRAQPNTEAFF	TGTGCTAGTGGTTTGGTAAGGGCCCAACCGAACACTGAAGCTTTCTTT
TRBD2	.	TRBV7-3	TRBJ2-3	CASSFSGTSGNTQYF	TGTGCCAGCAGCTTCTCCGGGACTAGCGGGAATACGCAGTATTTT
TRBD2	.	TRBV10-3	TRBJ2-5	CAISSEGGRETQYF	TGTGCCATCAGTTCAGAAGGCGGGAGGGAGACCCAGTACTTC
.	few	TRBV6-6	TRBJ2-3	CATQGQHTQYF	TGTGCCACCCAGGGTCAGCATACGCAGTATTTT
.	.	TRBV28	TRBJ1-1	CASSFSLEGGTEAFF	TGTGCCAGCAGTTTTTCTTTAGAAGGGGGGACTGAAGCTTTCTTT
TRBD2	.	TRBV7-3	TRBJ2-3	CASSLRPSGPLTDTQYF	TGTGCCAGCAGCTTACGACCTAGCGGGCCGCTCACAGATACGCAGTATTTT
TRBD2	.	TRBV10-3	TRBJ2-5	CAIKASGSQETQYF	TGTGCCATCAAGGCTAGCGGGAGCCAAGAGACCCAGTACTTC
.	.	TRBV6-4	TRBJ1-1	CASSPGDVNTEAFF	TGTGCCAGCAGTCCAGGGGATGTGAACACTGAAGCTTTCTTT
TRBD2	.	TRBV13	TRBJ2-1	CASSLVAGAMYNEQFF	TGTGCCAGCAGCTTAGTAGCGGGAGCCATGTACAATGAGCAGTTCTTC
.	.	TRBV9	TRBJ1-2	CASSVGSANYGYTF	TGTGCCAGCAGCGTAGGGAGTGCAAACTATGGCTACACCTTC
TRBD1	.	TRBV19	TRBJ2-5	CASSIGLGDRGGKTQYF	TGTGCCAGTAGTATCGGTCTTGGGGACAGGGGGGGGAAAACCCAGTACTTC
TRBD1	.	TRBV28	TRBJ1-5	CASSSGTGGEWQPQHF	TGTGCCAGCAGTTCTGGGACAGGAGGGGAATGGCAGCCCCAGCATTTT
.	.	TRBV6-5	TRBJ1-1	CASRVSWQPNTEAFF	TGTGCCAGCAGAGTTAGTTGGCAGCCGAACACTGAAGCTTTCTTT
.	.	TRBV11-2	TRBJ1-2	CASSLAGATYTF	TGTGCCAGCAGCTTAGCAGGGGCGACCTACACCTTC
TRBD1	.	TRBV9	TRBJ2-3	CASSVRLGQGTDTQYF	TGTGCCAGCAGCGTAAGGTTGGGACAGGGCACAGATACGCAGTATTTT
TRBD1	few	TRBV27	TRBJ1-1	CASSQTGSEAFF	TGTGCCAGCAGTCAGACAGGGTCTGAAGCTTTCTTT
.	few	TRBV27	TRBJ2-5	CASSHREMETQYF	TGTGCCAGCAGTCACAGGGAGATGGAGACCCAGTACTTC
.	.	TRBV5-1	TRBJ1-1	CASSWDTRNTEAFF	TGCGCCAGCAGCTGGGACACTAGGAACACTGAAGCTTTCTTT
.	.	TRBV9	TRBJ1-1	CASSVGRLTEAFF	TGTGCCAGCAGCGTGGGGCGGTTGACTGAAGCTTTCTTT
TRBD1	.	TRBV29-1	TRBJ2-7	CSVVGGERYEQYF	TGCAGCGTTGTAGGGGGCGAACGGTACGAGCAGTACTTC
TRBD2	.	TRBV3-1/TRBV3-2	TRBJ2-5	CASSQARLAPQRSQYF	TGTGCCAGCAGCCAAGCGCGACTAGCGCCCCAGAGGTCCCAGTACTTC
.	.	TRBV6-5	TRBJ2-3	CASSYSQSGLASTQYF	TGTGCCAGCAGTTACTCTCAGTCCGGCCTAGCGAGTACGCAGTATTTT
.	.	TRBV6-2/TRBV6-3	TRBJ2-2	CASSYSGGELFF	TGTGCCAGCAGTTACTCGGGCGGGGAGCTGTTTTTT